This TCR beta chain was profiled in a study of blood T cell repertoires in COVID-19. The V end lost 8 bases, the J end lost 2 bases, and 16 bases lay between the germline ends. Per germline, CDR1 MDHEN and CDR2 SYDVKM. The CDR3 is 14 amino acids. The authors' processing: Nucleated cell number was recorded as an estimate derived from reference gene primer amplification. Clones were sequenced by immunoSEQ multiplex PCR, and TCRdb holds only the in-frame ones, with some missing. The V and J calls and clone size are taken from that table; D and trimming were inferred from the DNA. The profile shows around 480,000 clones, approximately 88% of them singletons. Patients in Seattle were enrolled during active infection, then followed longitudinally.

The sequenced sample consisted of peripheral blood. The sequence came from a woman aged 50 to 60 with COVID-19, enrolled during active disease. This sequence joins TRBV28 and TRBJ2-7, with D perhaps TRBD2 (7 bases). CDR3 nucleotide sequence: TGTGCCAGCGGGGGGCCGGGGGGCCCCTACGAGCAGTACTTC. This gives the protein CASGGPGGPYEQYF.